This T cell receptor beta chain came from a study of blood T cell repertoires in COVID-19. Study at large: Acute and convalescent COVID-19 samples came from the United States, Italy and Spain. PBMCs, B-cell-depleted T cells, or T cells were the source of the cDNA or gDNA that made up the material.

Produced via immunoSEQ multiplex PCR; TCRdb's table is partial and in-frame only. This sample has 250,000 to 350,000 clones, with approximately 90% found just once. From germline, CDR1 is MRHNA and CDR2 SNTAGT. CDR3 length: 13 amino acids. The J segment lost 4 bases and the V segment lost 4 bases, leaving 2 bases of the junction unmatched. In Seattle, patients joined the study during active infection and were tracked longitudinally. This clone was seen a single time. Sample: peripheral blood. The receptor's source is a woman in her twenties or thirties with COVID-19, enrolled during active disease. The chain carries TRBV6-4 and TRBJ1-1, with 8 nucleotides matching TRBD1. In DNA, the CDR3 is TGTGCCAGCAGTGGGACAGGGAGCACTGAAGCTTTCTTT. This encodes CASSGTGSTEAFF.